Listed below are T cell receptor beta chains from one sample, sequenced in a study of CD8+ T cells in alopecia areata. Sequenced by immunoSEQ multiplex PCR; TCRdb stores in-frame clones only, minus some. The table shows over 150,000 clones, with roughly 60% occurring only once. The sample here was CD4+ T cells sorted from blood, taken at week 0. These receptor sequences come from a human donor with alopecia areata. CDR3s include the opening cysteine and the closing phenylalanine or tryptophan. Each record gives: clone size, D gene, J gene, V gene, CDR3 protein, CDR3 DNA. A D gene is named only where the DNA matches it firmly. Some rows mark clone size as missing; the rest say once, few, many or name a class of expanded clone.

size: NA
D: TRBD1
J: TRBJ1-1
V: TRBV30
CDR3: CAWSEGATTEAFF
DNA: TGTGCCTGGAGTGAGGGGGCAACCACTGAAGCTTTCTTT

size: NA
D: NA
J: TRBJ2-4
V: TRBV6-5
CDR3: CASSTRDKNIQYF
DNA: TGTGCCAGCAGTACCCGGGACAAAAACATTCAGTACTTC

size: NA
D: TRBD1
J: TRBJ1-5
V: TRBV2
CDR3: CASSRDSGNQPQHF
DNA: TGTGCCAGCAGTCGGGACAGCGGCAATCAGCCCCAGCATTTT

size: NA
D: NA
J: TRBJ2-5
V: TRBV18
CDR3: CASSPIPQETQYF
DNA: TGTGCCAGCTCACCAATACCCCAAGAGACCCAGTACTTC

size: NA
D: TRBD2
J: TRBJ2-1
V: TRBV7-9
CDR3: CASSPQLAGGNEQFF
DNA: TGTGCCAGCAGCCCTCAGCTAGCGGGGGGCAATGAGCAGTTCTTC

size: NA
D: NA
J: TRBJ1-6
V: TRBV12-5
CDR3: CASTYTGSALHF
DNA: TGTGCTAGTACCTATACAGGGAGCGCCCTCCACTTT

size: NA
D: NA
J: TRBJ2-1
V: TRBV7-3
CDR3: CASSRGSIIDEQFF
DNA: TGTGCCAGCAGCCGCGGGTCCATCATCGATGAGCAGTTCTTC

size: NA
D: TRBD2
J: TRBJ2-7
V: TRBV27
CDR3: CASSSQLAGALYEQYF
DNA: TGTGCCAGCAGTTCCCAACTAGCGGGGGCCCTCTACGAGCAGTACTTC

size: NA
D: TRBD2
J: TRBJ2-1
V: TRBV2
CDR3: CASSRTSHNEQFF
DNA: TGTGCCAGCAGCCGGACTAGCCACAATGAGCAGTTCTTC

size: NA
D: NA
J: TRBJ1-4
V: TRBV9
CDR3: CASSVGPEGTNEKLFF
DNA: TGTGCCAGCAGCGTAGGTCCGGAGGGAACTAATGAAAAACTGTTTTTT

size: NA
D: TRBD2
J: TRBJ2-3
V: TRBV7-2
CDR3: CASSLALGGGVLDTQYF
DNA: TGTGCCAGCAGCTTAGCGCTCGGCGGGGGGGTTTTAGATACGCAGTATTTT

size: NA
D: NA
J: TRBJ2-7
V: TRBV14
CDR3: CASSQGGYEQYF
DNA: TGTGCCAGCAGCCAGGGTGGGTACGAGCAGTACTTC

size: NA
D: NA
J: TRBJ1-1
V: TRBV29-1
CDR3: CSVSRRMNTEAFF
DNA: TGCAGCGTTTCTCGGAGAATGAACACTGAAGCTTTCTTT

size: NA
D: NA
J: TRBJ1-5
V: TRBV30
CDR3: CAWSQVSNQPQHF
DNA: TGTGCCTGGTCCCAAGTGAGCAATCAGCCCCAGCATTTT

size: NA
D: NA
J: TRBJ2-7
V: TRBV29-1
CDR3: CSVAVISLSYEQYF
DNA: TGCAGCGTTGCCGTTATCAGTCTATCCTACGAGCAGTACTTC

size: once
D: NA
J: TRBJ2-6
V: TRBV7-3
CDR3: CASSPEVSGANVLTF
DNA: TGTGCCAGCAGCCCTGAAGTCTCTGGGGCCAACGTCCTGACTTTC

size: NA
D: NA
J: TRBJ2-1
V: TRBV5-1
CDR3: CASSLEASPRVYNEQFF
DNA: TGCGCCAGCAGCTTGGAGGCTAGCCCGAGGGTTTACAATGAGCAGTTCTTC

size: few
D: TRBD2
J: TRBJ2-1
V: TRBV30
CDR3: CAWGLAGPYNEQFF
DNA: TGTGCCTGGGGACTAGCGGGGCCCTACAATGAGCAGTTCTTC

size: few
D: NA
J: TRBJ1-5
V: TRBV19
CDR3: CASTWGLNQPQHF
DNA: TGTGCCAGTACTTGGGGCCTCAATCAGCCCCAGCATTTT

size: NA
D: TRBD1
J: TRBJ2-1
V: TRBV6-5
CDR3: CASSPHRGQGEQFF
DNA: TGTGCCAGCAGTCCGCACAGGGGGCAGGGTGAGCAGTTCTTC

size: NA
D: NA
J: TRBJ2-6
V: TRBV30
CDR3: CAWKGLPGSGANVLTF
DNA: TGTGCCTGGAAGGGACTGCCAGGCTCTGGGGCCAACGTCCTGACTTTC

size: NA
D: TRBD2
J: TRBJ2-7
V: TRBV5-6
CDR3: CASSHSGTSYEQYF
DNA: TGTGCCAGCAGCCATTCCGGGACTAGTTACGAGCAGTACTTC

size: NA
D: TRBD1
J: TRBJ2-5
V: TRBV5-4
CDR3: CASRDGTGGEETQYF
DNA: TGTGCCAGCAGGGACGGGACAGGGGGAGAAGAGACCCAGTACTTC

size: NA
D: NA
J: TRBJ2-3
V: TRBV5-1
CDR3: CASRLQTRLEGTDTQYF
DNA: TGCGCCAGCAGACTACAAACCCGACTAGAAGGAACAGATACGCAGTATTTT

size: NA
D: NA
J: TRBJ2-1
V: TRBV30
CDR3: CALQGTAHNEQFF
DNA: TGTGCCCTGCAGGGGACGGCCCACAATGAGCAGTTCTTC

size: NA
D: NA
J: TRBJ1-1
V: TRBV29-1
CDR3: CSGRQMNTEAFF
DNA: TGCAGCGGGAGACAGATGAACACTGAAGCTTTCTTT

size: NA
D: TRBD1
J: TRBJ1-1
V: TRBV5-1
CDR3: CASSSQGSTEAFF
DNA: TGCGCCAGCAGCTCACAGGGGTCCACTGAAGCTTTCTTT

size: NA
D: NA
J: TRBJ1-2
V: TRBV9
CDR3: CASSVGHFGGYTF
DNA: TGTGCCAGCAGCGTAGGACATTTCGGTGGCTACACCTTC

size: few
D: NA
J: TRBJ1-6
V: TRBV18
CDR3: CASSLNSYNSPLHF
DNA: TGTGCCAGCTCCCTGAACTCCTATAATTCACCCCTCCACTTT

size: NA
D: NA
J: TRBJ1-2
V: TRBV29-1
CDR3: CSVVGSYGYTF
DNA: TGCAGCGTTGTGGGGAGCTATGGCTACACCTTC

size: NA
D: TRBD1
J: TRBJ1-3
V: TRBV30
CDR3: CAWMDRVADGNTIYF
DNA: TGTGCCTGGATGGACAGGGTGGCTGATGGAAACACCATATATTTT

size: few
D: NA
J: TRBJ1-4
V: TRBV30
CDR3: CAWSHSQFNEKLFF
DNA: TGTGCCTGGAGTCATAGCCAGTTTAATGAAAAACTGTTTTTT

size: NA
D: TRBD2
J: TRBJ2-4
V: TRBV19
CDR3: CASSIGRTSGGRIQYF
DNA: TGTGCCAGTAGTATTGGTCGGACTAGCGGGGGGCGAATTCAGTACTTC

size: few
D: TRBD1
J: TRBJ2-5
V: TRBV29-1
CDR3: CSVEDGQVETQYF
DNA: TGCAGCGTTGAAGACGGACAGGTCGAGACCCAGTACTTC

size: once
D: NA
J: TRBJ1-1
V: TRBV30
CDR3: CAWSPSGTLNTEAFF
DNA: TGTGCCTGGAGTCCATCCGGGACATTGAACACTGAAGCTTTCTTT

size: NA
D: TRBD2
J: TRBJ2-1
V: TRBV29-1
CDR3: CSVATSGAYNEQFF
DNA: TGCAGCGTTGCGACTAGCGGCGCCTACAATGAGCAGTTCTTC

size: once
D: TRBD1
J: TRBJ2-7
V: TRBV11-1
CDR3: CASSWGTAYEQYF
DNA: TGTGCCAGCAGCTGGGGGACAGCCTACGAGCAGTACTTC

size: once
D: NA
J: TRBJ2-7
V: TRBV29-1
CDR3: CSVEGQVYEQYF
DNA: TGCAGCGTTGAAGGGCAGGTCTACGAGCAGTACTTC

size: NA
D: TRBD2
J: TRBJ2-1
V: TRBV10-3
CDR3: CAISDRLAGGQMSTLF
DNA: TGTGCCATCAGTGATCGACTAGCGGGGGGGCAAATGAGCACCCTCTTC

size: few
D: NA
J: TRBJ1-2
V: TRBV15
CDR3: CATSRDEGGYGYTF
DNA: TGTGCCACCAGCAGAGATGAGGGAGGCTATGGCTACACCTTC

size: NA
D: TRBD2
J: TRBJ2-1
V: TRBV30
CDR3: CAWNPSGGNEQFF
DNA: TGTGCCTGGAACCCTAGCGGGGGGAATGAGCAGTTCTTC

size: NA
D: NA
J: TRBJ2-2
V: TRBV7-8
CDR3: CASSHRAQLTGELFF
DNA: TGTGCCAGCAGCCATAGGGCCCAATTAACCGGGGAGCTGTTTTTT

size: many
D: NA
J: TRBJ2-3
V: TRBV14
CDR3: CASSQDGGYTQYF
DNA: TGTGCCAGCAGCCAAGATGGGGGATATACGCAGTATTTT

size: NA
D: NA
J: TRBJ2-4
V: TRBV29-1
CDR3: CSAEEGRDIQYF
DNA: TGCAGCGCGGAGGAGGGAAGGGACATTCAGTACTTC

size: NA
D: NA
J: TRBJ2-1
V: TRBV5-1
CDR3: CASRASAQIYNEQFF
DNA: TGCGCCAGCAGGGCTAGCGCACAAATCTACAATGAGCAGTTCTTC

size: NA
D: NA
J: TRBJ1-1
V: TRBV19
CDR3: CASSMRADIGDTEAFF
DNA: TGTGCCAGTAGTATGCGGGCAGATATAGGGGACACTGAAGCTTTCTTT